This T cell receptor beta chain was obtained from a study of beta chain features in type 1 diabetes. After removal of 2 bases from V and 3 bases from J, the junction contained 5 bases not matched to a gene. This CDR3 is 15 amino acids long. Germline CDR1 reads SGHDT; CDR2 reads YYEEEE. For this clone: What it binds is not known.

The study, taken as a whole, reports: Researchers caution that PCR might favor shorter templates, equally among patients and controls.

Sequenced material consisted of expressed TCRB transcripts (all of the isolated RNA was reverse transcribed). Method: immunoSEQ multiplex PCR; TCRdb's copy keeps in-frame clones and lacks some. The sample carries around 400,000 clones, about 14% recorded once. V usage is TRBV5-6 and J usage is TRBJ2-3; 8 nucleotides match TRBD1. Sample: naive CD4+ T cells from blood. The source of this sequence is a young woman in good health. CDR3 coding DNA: TGTGCCAGCAGCTTAGGACAGGGCAAGACAGATACGCAGTATTTT. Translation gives CASSLGQGKTDTQYF.